The 27 T cell receptor beta chains below were found in one sample sequenced in a study of T-cell memory formation after mild COVID-19. TCRdb redid the calling of the 5' RACE reads with MiXCR, one entry per CDR3 protein. The table has some 120,000 distinct CDR3 sequences, about 15% seen once. The sequenced sample consisted of PBMCs or a T cell subset sorted from them (not recorded which). The receptors were gathered from a man aged 18 to 35 who had mild COVID-19 (a few samples of this study predate the infection). Cell type and time point are not known.

The table lists this clonotype with many counts. The chain has TRBV27 and TRBJ1-6; D ambiguous. The CDR3 contains 13 residues. CDR1 is MNHEY and CDR2 is SMNVEV in the germline V gene (reference sequence). V lost 6 bases and J lost 10, with 13 bases in between. CDR3 nucleotide sequence: TGTGCCAGCAGCCCCCAGTCTTACTCACCCCTCCACTTT. This sequence encodes CASSPQSYSPLHF.

This clonotype was seen a handful of times. The genes are TRBV23-1 and TRBJ2-5; a possible D gene is TRBD2 (5 bases). TRBV23-1 belongs to the ORF category, with a function that is uncertain. V lost 6 bases and J lost 5, with 16 bases in between. The CDR3 loop spans 14 amino acids. As DNA, the CDR3 is TGCGCCAGCAGACCCCGATCGACGGGGGAGACCCAGTACTTC. Translation: CASRPRSTGETQYF.

V usage is TRBV11-1 and J usage is TRBJ2-3; 8 bases align to TRBD1. Trimming removed 6 bases from V and 6 bases from J; junction bases left unmatched: 5. From germline, CDR1 is SGHAT and CDR2 FQDESV (reference sequence). The CDR3 sequence is 13 residues long. CDR3 loop: CASRAPGGDTQYF. The CDR3, as DNA: TGTGCCAGCAGGGCCCCAGGGGGCGATACGCAGTATTTT.

This clonotype turned up a few times. V is TRBV7-2 and J is TRBJ2-5; 9 bases agree with TRBD1. With 5 bases clipped from V and 4 bases from J, the junction kept 5 bases outside the gene matches. Germline CDR1 SGHTA, CDR2 FQGNSA. The CDR3 has 14 amino acids. The CDR3 DNA sequence: TGTGCCAGCAGCAGACAGGGGGGCGGAGAGACCCAGTACTTC. This sequence encodes CASSRQGGGETQYF.

The chain couples TRBV7-2 to TRBJ2-3, with D perhaps matching TRBD1 (5 bases). Trimming shortened V by 2 bases and J by 0 bases, and 12 bases separated the two germline ends. The germline gives CDR1 SGHTA, CDR2 FQGNSA. CDR3 size: 16 residues. CDR3 sequence: CASSLSRQTSTDTQYF. As DNA, the CDR3 is TGTGCCAGCAGCTTATCGCGACAGACTAGCACAGATACGCAGTATTTT.

The chain carries TRBV18 and TRBJ2-7; D is perhaps TRBD2 (6 bases). CDR3 length: 13 residues. Germline lookup yields CDR1 KGHSH and CDR2 LQKENI. V lost 0 bases, J lost 7 bases, and 10 bases lay in between. Written as DNA, the CDR3 is TGTGCCAGCTCACCACCTTCGGGGGTGGAGCAGTACTTC. It translates to CASSPPSGVEQYF.

This chain joins TRBV7-3 and TRBJ2-3; D is ambiguous. V lost 2 bases, J lost 0 bases, and 9 bases lay in between. Germline loops: CDR1 SGHTA, CDR2 FQGTGA. The CDR3 runs 15 residues. The CDR3 DNA follows: TGTGCCAGCAGCTTACACGGAGCTAGCACAGATACGCAGTATTTT. This translates into CASSLHGASTDTQYF.

The rearrangement joins TRBV5-5 to TRBJ2-3; the match to TRBD1 covers 8 bases. Unmatched junction bases numbered 17, after V lost 4 bases and J lost 4 bases. CDR1 is SGHKS and CDR2 is YYEKEE in the germline V gene (reference sequence). The CDR3 spans 18 residues. The CDR3 here is CASSRNPGQASIPDTQYF. Written as DNA, the CDR3 is TGTGCCAGCAGCAGAAACCCGGGACAGGCTTCCATCCCAGATACGCAGTATTTT. Full variable domain (missing parts from reference TRBV5-5 and TRBJ2-3): DAGVTQSPTHLIKTRGQQVTLRCSPISGHKSVSWYQQVLGQGPQFIFQYYEKEERGRGNFPDRFSARQFPNYSSELNVNALLLGDSALYLCASSRNPGQASIPDTQYFGPGTRLTVL.

This chain links TRBV7-3 with TRBJ2-5; 7 bases fit TRBD1. The CDR3 is 14 residues long. Germline CDR1 SGHTA, CDR2 FQGTGA. After removal of 0 bases from V and 5 bases from J, the junction contained 3 bases not matched to a gene. CDR3 DNA sequence: TGTGCCAGCAGCTTAACAGGGGGCATGGAGACCCAGTACTTC. Translating gives CASSLTGGMETQYF.

This clonotype was recorded a few times. The J gene is TRBJ2-7, the V gene TRBV4-2; D perhaps matches TRBD2 (6 bases). CDR1 is LGHNA and CDR2 is YNFKEQ in the germline V gene. This CDR3 has 14 amino acids. The germline V and J ends were trimmed by 0 bases and 3 bases, with 9 bases remaining between them. DNA of the CDR3: TGTGCCAGCAGCCAAGATAGGGACTTCTACGAGCAGTACGTC. Translating gives CASSQDRDFYEQYV.

Only a few counts were recorded for this clonotype. The rearrangement joins TRBV4-2 to TRBJ1-2, with 7 bases fitting TRBD1. The CDR3 has 14 residues. Trimming removed 1 base from V and 6 bases from J; junction bases left unmatched: 5. Germline V gene sequence: CDR1 LGHNA, CDR2 YNFKEQ. The CDR3 region is CASSQATGEDGYTF. CDR3 coding DNA: TGTGCCAGCAGCCAAGCCACAGGGGAGGATGGCTACACCTTC.

The CDR3 bases are TGTGCCAGCAGCCCGAGCGGCTACGAGCAGTACGTC. It specifies CASSPSGYEQYV. J is TRBJ2-7 and V is TRBV7-2, with D possibly matching TRBD2 (5 bases). This CDR3 is 12 amino acids long. Trimming left V 5 bases short and J 3 bases short, with 8 bases between. The V gene's germline CDR1 is SGHTA and CDR2 FQGNSA.

V is TRBV2 and J is TRBJ1-5, with 9 bases lining up with TRBD1. Looked up from germline, CDR1 is SNHLY and CDR2 is FYNNEI. The CDR3 covers 15 residues. The junction had 6 bases not matched to a gene; V was cut back by 3 bases and J by 6 bases. CDR3 nucleotides: TGTGCCAGCAGTGACGGGACAGGGTTCAGTCAGCCCCAGCATTTT. Its protein is CASSDGTGFSQPQHF.

Ten or more counts support this clonotype. The gene calls are TRBV7-2 and TRBJ2-7, with no clear D. V shed 1 base and J shed 0 bases, with 7 bases lying between them. From germline, CDR1 is SGHTA and CDR2 FQGNSA. The CDR3 has 14 amino acids. The CDR3 DNA follows: TGTGCCAGCAGCTTAGTGGCAGGCTCCTACGAGCAGTACTTC. Encoded protein: CASSLVAGSYEQYF.

The DNA of the CDR3 is TGTGCCAGCAGCGAGGGGGGGAGCTCCTACAATGAGCAGTTCTTC. Protein product: CASSEGGSSYNEQFF. The rearrangement uses TRBV5-4 and TRBJ2-1; D is possibly TRBD2 (7 bases). The CDR3 is 15 amino acids. The germline CDR1 and CDR2 sequences are SGHNT and YYREEE (reference sequence). V was shortened by 4 bases and J by 0 bases, with 11 bases between the two germline ends.

The chain links TRBV12-3 or TRBV12-4 to TRBJ1-1; TRBD1 might be the D (5 bases). V was cut by 7 bases and J by 1 base, with 16 bases left in between. The CDR3 is 15 residues long. In DNA, the CDR3 is TGTGCCAGCAAACCGGCCCAGGGCGGGAACACTGAAGCTTTCTTT. It specifies CASKPAQGGNTEAFF.

V gene TRBV7-2 combines with J gene TRBJ2-5; D remains ambiguous. V lost 0 bases to trimming and J lost 2 bases, with 10 bases between them. This CDR3 is 15 amino acids long. Germline lookup yields CDR1 SGHTA and CDR2 FQGNSA. CDR3 in amino acids: CASSLAVRAQETQYF. CDR3 coding DNA: TGTGCCAGCAGCTTAGCAGTCAGAGCTCAAGAGACCCAGTACTTC.

This clonotype has only a few counts. The chain has TRBV7-2 and TRBJ2-3; D is uncertain. The CDR3 length is 13 residues. Germline loops: CDR1 SGHTA, CDR2 FQGNSA. V was pared by 0 bases and J by 4 bases, with 5 bases between. The CDR3 spells CASSLAGPDTQYF. The CDR3 nucleotides read TGTGCCAGCAGCTTAGCGGGTCCAGATACGCAGTATTTT.

The V call is TRBV5-1, the J call TRBJ1-1; no firm D call. CDR3 size: 13 residues. Per the germline V gene, CDR1 is SGHRS and CDR2 is YFSETQ. V gave up 0 bases and J gave up 8 bases, with 11 bases separating them. CDR3 nucleotide sequence: TGCGCCAGCAGCTTGGACGTGAGCAGGGAAGCTTTCTTT. Its protein product is CASSLDVSREAFF.

This clonotype turned up a few times. The V and J genes are TRBV5-1 and TRBJ2-3; TRBD2 matches at 8 bases. In germline, CDR1 is SGHRS, CDR2 YFSETQ. This CDR3 has 16 amino acids. The trim removed 0 bases at V and 3 bases at J, leaving 6 bases unmatched. The CDR3 is CASSLESSGGTDTQYF. CDR3 nucleotides: TGCGCCAGCAGCTTGGAATCGAGCGGGGGAACAGATACGCAGTATTTT.

The J gene is TRBJ2-6, the V gene TRBV4-2; tentatively, D is TRBD1 (6 bases). This CDR3 has 16 residues. Looked up from germline, CDR1 is LGHNA and CDR2 is YNFKEQ. V was pared by 4 bases and J by 4 bases, with 14 bases between. The CDR3: CASSRTTGSGANVLTF. DNA for the CDR3: TGTGCCAGCAGCCGAACCACAGGGTCGGGGGCCAACGTCCTGACTTTC.

This clonotype was counted a few times. The rearrangement links TRBV6-5 to TRBJ1-3, with D hard to call. The CDR3 consists of 14 residues. V lost 4 bases and J 2 bases, leaving 9 bases between the germline ends. Germline V gives CDR1 MNHEY, CDR2 SVGAGI. As DNA, the CDR3 is TGTGCCAGCAGTTGGGTAGCGGCTGGAAACACCATATATTTT. Translating gives CASSWVAAGNTIYF.

This clonotype was observed a handful of times. This chain links TRBV10-3 with TRBJ2-1; possible D gene TRBD2, 6 bases. The CDR3 loop spans 16 amino acids. V was trimmed by 8 bases and J by 0 bases, leaving 17 bases between them. Germline loops: CDR1 ENHRY, CDR2 SYGVKD. CDR3 loop: CAIGAGSSSSYNEQFF. CDR3 nucleotides: TGTGCCATCGGTGCGGGAAGCTCTAGCTCCTACAATGAGCAGTTCTTC.

This clonotype was counted between two and nine times. The genes are TRBV18 and TRBJ2-2; possible D gene TRBD2, 6 bases. This CDR3 is 16 amino acids long. The V gene's germline CDR1 is KGHSH and CDR2 LQKENI. V dropped 4 bases and J dropped 2 bases, with 14 bases sitting between them. The CDR3 DNA is TGTGCCAGCTCACGCTCCGGGGGTCGAAACACCGGGGAGCTGTTTTTT. Its protein is CASSRSGGRNTGELFF.

A note on this clonotype: One end of the junction is discordant with germline, which a read error may explain. J is TRBJ2-2 and V is TRBV5-5; D is possibly TRBD2 (5 bases). The CDR3 consists of 14 residues. Looked up from germline, CDR1 is SGHKS and CDR2 is YYEKEE (reference sequence). The CDR3 coding sequence is TGTGCCAGCAGCTTGTCGGGGAACACCGGGGAGCTGATTTTT. It codes for CASSLSGNTGELIF.

This clonotype was counted ten times or more. CDR3 sequence: CASSPGGARETQYF. CDR3 in DNA: TGTGCCAGCAGCCCCGGGGGGGCCCGGGAGACCCAGTACTTC. The rearrangement links TRBV5-4 to TRBJ2-5; TRBD2 matches 8 bases. V trimming: 4 bases; J trimming: 5 bases; junction bases outside the gene matches: 7. The CDR3 contains 14 residues. Germline assignment: CDR1 SGHNT and CDR2 YYREEE (reference sequence).

This clonotype was seen repeatedly, ten times or more. The chain uses TRBV7-2 and TRBJ2-3, with D perhaps assigned TRBD1 or TRBD2 (5 bases each). Trimming shortened V by 8 bases and J by 0 bases, and 12 bases separated the two germline ends. This CDR3 contains 14 residues. Looked up from germline, CDR1 is SGHTA and CDR2 is FQGNSA. Here the CDR3 DNA reads TGTGCCAGCCTCCAGGGAGCTAGCACAGATACGCAGTATTTT. Amino acid sequence: CASLQGASTDTQYF.